This TCR beta chain was identified during a study of regulatory T cells in long-lasting Graves disease. Time point denoted: persistent/refractory GD, antithyroid drugs over 5 years with positive TRAb. Extracted PBMC RNA gave rise to the TCR library. Study-wide points: Repertoires from persistent disease leaned toward TRBV28, TRBJ1-2 and TRBJ2-5.

In germline, CDR1 is MNHEY, CDR2 SMNVEV (reference sequence). This CDR3 contains 17 residues. Trimming cost V 6 bases and J 5 bases; bases outside gene matches: 13. Through Arm-PCR of CDR3 regions and iRepertoire HTBI primers, TCR beta libraries were built. TCRdb recomputed calls from the multiplex PCR reads with MiXCR, one row per CDR3 protein. The sample shows hundreds of thousands of distinct CDR3 sequences, approximately 23% of them seen only once. Note on this clonotype: Its antigen is currently unknown.

The chain carries TRBV27 and TRBJ2-3; TRBD2 agrees at 11 bases. The input for sequencing was peripheral blood mononuclear cells (PBMCs), taken when the disease was refractory, from a patient treated with antithyroid drugs. The origin of this receptor is a female donor with Graves disease. CDR3 DNA: TGTGCCAGCAGAAGCCTAGCGGGAGGCTTAAAGGGAGATACGCAGTATTTT. It specifies CASRSLAGGLKGDTQYF.